This T cell receptor beta chain was sequenced in a study of T cells after yellow fever vaccination. Study-level background: In the case of low-cell-number fractions, SMART-Seq v4 Ultra Low Input was used for preparation. Broader study findings: Some clonotypes were seen in both the CD4 and the CD8 compartments. These made up a small share and likely arose from convergent recombination. Abundant contaminating clonotypes from the bulk population could appear in FACS-sorted repertoires.

One entry per CDR3 protein results from TCRdb running MiXCR on the 5' RACE reads. Altogether about 30,000 distinct CDR3 sequences are present, 4% to 4.5% being singletons, with the ten largest covering about 47%. This clonotype was seen ten or more times. Its antigen is not known. The V end was cut by 1 base, the J end by 6 bases, with 16 bases between. CDR3 length equals 15 residues. The V gene's germline CDR1 is MNHEY and CDR2 SMNVEV (reference sequence). Material: CD8+ T cells sorted from PBMCs, obtained 5 days after the yellow fever booster vaccination. The chain links TRBV27 to TRBJ2-7, with a tentative D call TRBD2 (6 bases). The receptor was isolated from a man aged 25 to 40 who received the YFV17D yellow fever vaccine. CDR3 sequence: CASSLYVGLASEQYF. CDR3 nucleotide sequence: TGTGCCAGCAGTTTATACGTTGGGCTAGCGAGCGAGCAGTACTTC.